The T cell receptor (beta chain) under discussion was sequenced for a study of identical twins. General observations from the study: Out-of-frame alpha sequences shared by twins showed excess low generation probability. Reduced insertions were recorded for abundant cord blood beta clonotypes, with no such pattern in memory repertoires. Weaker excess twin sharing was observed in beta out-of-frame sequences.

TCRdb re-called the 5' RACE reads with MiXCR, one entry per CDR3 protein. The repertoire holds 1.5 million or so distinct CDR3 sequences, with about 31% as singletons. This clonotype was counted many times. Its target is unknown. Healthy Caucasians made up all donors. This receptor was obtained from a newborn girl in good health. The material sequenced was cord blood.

The CDR3: CASSDFTDTQYF. CDR3 nucleotides: TGTGCCAGCAGCGATTTCACAGATACGCAGTATTTT. The chain recombines TRBV9 with TRBJ2-3; D is uncertain. V lost 3 bases, J lost 2 bases, and 4 bases lay in between. There are 12 residues in the CDR3. Germline-derived CDR1 and CDR2 are SGDLS and YYNGEE. The full variable domain, in which reference TRBV9 and TRBJ2-3 provide the parts outside the CDR3, is DSGVTQTPKHLITATGQRVTLRCSPRSGDLSVYWYQQSLDQGLQFLIQYYNGEERAKGNILERFSAQQFPDLHSELNLSSLELGDSALYFCASSDFTDTQYFGPGTRLTVL.